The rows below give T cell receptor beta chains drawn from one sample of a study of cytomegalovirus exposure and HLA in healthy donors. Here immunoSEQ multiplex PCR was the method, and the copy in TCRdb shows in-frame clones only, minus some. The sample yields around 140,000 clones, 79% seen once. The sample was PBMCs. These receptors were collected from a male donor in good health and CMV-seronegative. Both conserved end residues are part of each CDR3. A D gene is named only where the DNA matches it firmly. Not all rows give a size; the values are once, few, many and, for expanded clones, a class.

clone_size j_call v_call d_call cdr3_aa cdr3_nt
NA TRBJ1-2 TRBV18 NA CASSPPLPGDNYGYTF TGTGCCAGCTCACCACCGTTACCAGGGGATAACTATGGCTACACCTTC
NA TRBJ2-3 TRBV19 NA CASSPTGLGTDTQYF TGTGCCAGTAGTCCGACTGGGTTGGGCACAGATACGCAGTATTTT
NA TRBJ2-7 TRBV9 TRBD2 CASSPFSGAATYEQYF TGTGCCAGCAGCCCGTTTAGCGGGGCCGCAACCTACGAGCAGTACTTC
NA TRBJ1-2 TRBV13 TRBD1 CASSLSGTGSNYGYTF TGTGCCAGCAGCTTATCCGGGACAGGGAGTAACTATGGCTACACCTTC
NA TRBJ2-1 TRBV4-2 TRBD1 CASSRDRGSSSYNEQFF TGTGCCAGCAGTCGCGACAGGGGCTCAAGCTCCTACAATGAGCAGTTCTTC
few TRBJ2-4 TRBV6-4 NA CASSDSNQPGIQYF TGTGCCAGCAGTGACTCGAATCAGCCGGGCATTCAGTACTTC
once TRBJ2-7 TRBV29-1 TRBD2 CSVEDRNGAGGYEQYF TGCAGCGTTGAAGATAGGAACGGGGCGGGGGGGTACGAGCAGTACTTC
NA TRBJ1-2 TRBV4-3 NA CASSQDSATVFYGYTF TGCGCCAGCAGCCAAGATTCAGCGACAGTTTTTTATGGCTACACCTTC
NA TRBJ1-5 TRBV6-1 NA CASSERDSNQPQHF TGTGCCAGCAGTGAGCGGGACAGCAATCAGCCCCAGCATTTT
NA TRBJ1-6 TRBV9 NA CASSVVGTAYNSPLHF TGTGCCAGCAGCGTAGTAGGAACAGCCTATAATTCACCCCTCCACTTT
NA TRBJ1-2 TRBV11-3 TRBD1 CASSLAGRTGGAYGYTF TGTGCCAGCAGCTTAGCGGGGCGGACAGGGGGCGCCTATGGCTACACCTTC
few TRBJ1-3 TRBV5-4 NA CASSSGGRGVSGNTIYF TGTGCCAGCAGCTCTGGTGGTCGGGGAGTCTCTGGAAACACCATATATTTT
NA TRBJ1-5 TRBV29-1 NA CSVATGKDQPQHF TGCAGCGTTGCTACCGGGAAGGATCAGCCCCAGCATTTT
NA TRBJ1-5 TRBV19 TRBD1 CASRGDRISNQPQHF TGTGCCAGTAGGGGGGACAGGATAAGCAATCAGCCCCAGCATTTT
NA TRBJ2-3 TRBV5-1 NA CASSLQTAGPTDTQYF TGCGCCAGCAGCTTACAGACAGCGGGTCCAACAGATACGCAGTATTTT
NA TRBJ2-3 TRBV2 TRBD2 CASSEAGPGGFTDTQYF TGTGCCAGCAGTGAAGCTGGCCCGGGGGGATTCACAGATACGCAGTATTTT
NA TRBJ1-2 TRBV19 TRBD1 CASRMTGNYGYTF TGTGCCAGTAGGATGACAGGGAACTATGGCTACACCTTC
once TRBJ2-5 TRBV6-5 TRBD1 CASSYGTGTAETQYF TGTGCCAGCAGTTACGGGACAGGGACAGCGGAGACCCAGTACTTC
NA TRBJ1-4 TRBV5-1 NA CASSLQGANEKLFF TGCGCCAGCAGCTTACAGGGAGCTAATGAAAAACTGTTTTTT
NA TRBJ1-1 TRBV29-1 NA CSVEDPGAPTEAFF TGCAGCGTTGAAGACCCAGGGGCTCCCACTGAAGCTTTCTTT
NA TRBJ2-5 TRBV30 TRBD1 CAWKNAQGYQETQYF TGTGCCTGGAAAAACGCACAGGGGTACCAAGAGACCCAGTACTTC
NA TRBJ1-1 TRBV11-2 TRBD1 CASSLTGTMNTEAFF TGTGCCAGCAGCTTGACAGGGACCATGAACACTGAAGCTTTCTTT
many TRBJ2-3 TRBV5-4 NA CASSFSGATDTQYF TGTGCCAGCAGCTTTTCGGGAGCCACAGATACGCAGTATTTT
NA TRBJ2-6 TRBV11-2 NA CASSLGVSVSGANVLTF TGTGCCAGCAGCTTAGGCGTCTCGGTCTCTGGGGCCAACGTCCTGACTTTC